The clone carrying this TCR beta chain has a handful of counts. The antigen is undetermined. With 7 bases removed from V and 0 bases from J, the gap between germline ends came to 16 bases. The CDR3 is 16 residues long. Germline V lookup: CDR1 SNHLY, CDR2 FYNNEI. This specimen comes from a study of blood T cell dynamics during melanoma immunotherapy. On the study more broadly: Patients with metastatic melanoma got pembrolizumab or nivolumab-ipilimumab as first-line care. General study findings and limits: The study could not tell melanoma-specific clones from general immune activation.

The time point: week 3, after first cycle of checkpoint inhibitor. Patients with prior systemic cancer treatment, concomitant immunosuppressants, or other active malignancies were excluded. Assay: immunoSEQ multiplex PCR; the TCRdb copy retains only in-frame clones and omits some. The table has more than 12,000 clones, about 93% seen once. V usage is TRBV2 and J usage is TRBJ2-1; D possibly corresponds to TRBD2 (6 bases). This clonotype originated in a human donor with melanoma. The input for sequencing was blood, taken from a patient treated with checkpoint blockade. CDR3 amino acids: CASTLGLASSYNEQFF. DNA for the CDR3: TGTGCCAGCACCCTTGGCCTAGCGAGCTCCTACAATGAGCAGTTCTTC.